This TCR beta chain was identified in a study of control samples from healthy donors and cancer patients. Profiled with immunoSEQ multiplex PCR; TCRdb holds only in-frame clones, not every one. The profile covers 90,000 to 100,000 clones, with 75% to 85% appearing a single time and about 11% taken by the ten largest. The CDR3 totals 13 residues. V lost 6 bases, J lost 8 bases, and 9 bases stayed unmatched. Germline CDR1 is MNHNY and CDR2 is SVGAGI (reference sequence). Material: blood. The chain has TRBV6-6 and TRBJ1-2; 7 bases agree with TRBD1. This receptor was taken from a woman in her thirties in good health. CDR3: CASRPPGQKGYTF. The CDR3 nucleotides read TGTGCCAGCAGGCCCCCGGGACAGAAGGGCTACACCTTC.